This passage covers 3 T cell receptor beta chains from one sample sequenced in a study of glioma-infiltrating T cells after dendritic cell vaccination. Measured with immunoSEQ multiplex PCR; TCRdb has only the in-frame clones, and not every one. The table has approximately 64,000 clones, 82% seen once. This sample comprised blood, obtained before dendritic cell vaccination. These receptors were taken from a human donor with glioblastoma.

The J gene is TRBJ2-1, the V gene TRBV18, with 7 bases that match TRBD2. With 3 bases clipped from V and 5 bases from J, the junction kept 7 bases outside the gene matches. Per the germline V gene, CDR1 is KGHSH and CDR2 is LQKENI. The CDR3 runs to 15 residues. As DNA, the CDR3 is TGTGCCAGCTCACCCCATAGCGGGTCAGACAATGAGCAGTTCTTC. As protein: CASSPHSGSDNEQFF.

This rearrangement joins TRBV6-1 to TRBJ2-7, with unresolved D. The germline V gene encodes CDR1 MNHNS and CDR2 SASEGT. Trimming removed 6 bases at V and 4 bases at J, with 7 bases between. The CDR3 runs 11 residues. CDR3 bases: TGTGCCAGCAGATGGCAGTACGAGCAGTACTTC. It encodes CASRWQYEQYF.

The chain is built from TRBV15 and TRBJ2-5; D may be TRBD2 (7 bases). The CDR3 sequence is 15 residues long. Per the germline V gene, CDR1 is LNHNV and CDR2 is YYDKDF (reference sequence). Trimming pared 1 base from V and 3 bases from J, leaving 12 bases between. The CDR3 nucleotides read TGTGCCACCAGCAGAGGGCGGGGGCTTAAAGAGACCCAGTACTTC. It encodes CATSRGRGLKETQYF.